The T cell receptor (beta chain) under discussion was sequenced for a study of blood T cell repertoires in COVID-19. Study at large: The United States, Italy and Spain were the sources of the acute and convalescent COVID-19 samples. PBMCs, B-cell-depleted T cells, or T cells provided the cDNA or gDNA that made up the material.

In the original workflow: It was from reference gene primer amplification that nucleated cell counts were estimated. TCRdb's copy holds only in-frame clones and misses some; the assay was immunoSEQ multiplex PCR. The V and J calls and clone size are taken from that table; D and trimming were inferred from the DNA. This table holds some 73,000 clones, 70% to 85% found once. The CDR3 spans 16 residues. The V and J ends lost 1 base and 4 bases respectively, with 16 bases between them. CDR1 is MNHNS, CDR2 SASEGT, per germline. The TCR sequence derives from a woman aged 55-69 years with acute or convalescent COVID-19. This chain connects TRBV6-1 to TRBJ1-2; D may be TRBD1 (5 bases). The specimen was peripheral blood. As DNA, the CDR3 is TGTGCCAGCAGTGAAGTGTTGGGGGGAAACACCTATGGCTACACCTTC. Translated: CASSEVLGGNTYGYTF.